Listed here is a single T cell receptor beta chain. The data were taken from a study of blood T cell repertoires in COVID-19. Study context: The United States, Italy and Spain supplied acute and convalescent COVID-19 samples. PBMCs, B-cell-depleted T cells, or T cells were the source of the cDNA or gDNA that made up the material.

The repertoire was sequenced with immunoSEQ multiplex PCR; TCRdb's copy has only in-frame clones and lacks some. The sample comprises about 200,000 clones, roughly nine tenths of which are singletons, and about 0.72% rests with the top ten. V shed 2 bases, J shed 6 bases, and the junction held 5 bases outside the gene matches. This CDR3 is built from 15 residues. Germline V gene lookup returns CDR1 MNHEY and CDR2 SVGAGI. The clonotype comes from a woman in her 70s with acute or convalescent COVID-19. The chain couples TRBV6-5 to TRBJ2-7, with 12 bases lining up with TRBD1. Sample: peripheral blood. Here the CDR3 reads CASSYAGQGAFEQYF. In DNA form, the CDR3 reads TGTGCCAGCAGTTACGCGGGACAGGGGGCTTTCGAGCAGTACTTC.